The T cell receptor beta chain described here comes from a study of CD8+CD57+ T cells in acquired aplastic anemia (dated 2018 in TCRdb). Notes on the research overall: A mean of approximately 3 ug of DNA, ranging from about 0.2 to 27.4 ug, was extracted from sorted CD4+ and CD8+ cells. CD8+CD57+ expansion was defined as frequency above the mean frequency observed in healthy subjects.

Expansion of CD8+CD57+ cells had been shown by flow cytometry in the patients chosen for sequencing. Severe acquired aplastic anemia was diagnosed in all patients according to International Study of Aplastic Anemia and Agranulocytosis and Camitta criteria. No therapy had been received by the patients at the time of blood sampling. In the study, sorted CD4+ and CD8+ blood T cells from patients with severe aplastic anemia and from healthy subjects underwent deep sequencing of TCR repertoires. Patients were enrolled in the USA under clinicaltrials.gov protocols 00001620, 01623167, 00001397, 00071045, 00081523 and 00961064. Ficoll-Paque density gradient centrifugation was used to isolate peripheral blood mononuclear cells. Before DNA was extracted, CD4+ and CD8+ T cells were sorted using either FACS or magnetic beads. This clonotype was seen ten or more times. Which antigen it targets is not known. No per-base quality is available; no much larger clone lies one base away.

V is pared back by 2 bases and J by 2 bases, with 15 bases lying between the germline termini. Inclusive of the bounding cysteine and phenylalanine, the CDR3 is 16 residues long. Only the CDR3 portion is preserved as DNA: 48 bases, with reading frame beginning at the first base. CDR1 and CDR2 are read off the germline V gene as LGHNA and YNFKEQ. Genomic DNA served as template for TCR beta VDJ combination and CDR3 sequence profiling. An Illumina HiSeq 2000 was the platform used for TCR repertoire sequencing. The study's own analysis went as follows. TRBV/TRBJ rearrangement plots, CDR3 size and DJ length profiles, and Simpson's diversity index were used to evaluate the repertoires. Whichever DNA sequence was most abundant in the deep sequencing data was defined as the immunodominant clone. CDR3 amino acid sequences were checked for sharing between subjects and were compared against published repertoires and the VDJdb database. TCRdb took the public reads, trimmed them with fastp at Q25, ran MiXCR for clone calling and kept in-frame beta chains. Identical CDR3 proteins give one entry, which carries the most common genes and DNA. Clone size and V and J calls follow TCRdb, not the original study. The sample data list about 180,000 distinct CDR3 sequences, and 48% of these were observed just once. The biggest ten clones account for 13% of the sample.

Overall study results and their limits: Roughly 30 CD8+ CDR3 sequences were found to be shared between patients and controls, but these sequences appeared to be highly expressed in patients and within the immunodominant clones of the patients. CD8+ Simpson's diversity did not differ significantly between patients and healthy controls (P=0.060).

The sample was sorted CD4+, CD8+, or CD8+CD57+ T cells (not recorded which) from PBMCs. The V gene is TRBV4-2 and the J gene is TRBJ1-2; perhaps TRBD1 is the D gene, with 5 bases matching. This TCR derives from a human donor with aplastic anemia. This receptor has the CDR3 CASSQPGGMYNYGYTF. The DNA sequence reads TGTGCCAGCAGCCAACCCGGGGGGATGTACAACTATGGCTACACCTTC.